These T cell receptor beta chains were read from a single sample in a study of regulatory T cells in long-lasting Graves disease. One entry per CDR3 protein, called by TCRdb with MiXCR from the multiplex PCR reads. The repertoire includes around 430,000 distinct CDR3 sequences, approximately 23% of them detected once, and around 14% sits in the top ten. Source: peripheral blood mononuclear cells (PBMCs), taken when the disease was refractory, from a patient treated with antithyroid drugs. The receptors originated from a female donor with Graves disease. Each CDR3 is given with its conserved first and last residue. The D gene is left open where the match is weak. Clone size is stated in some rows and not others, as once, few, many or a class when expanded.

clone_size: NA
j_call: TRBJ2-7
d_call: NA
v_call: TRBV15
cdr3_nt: TGTGCCACCAGCAGGGGCCGGGACACCTCCTACGAGCAGTACTTC
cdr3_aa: CATSRGRDTSYEQYF

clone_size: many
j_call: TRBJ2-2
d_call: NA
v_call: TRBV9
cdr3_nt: TGTGCCAGCAGCGTAGTTACCAACACCGGGGAGCTGTTTTTT
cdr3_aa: CASSVVTNTGELFF

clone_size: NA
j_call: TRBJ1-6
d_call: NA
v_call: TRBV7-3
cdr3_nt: TGTGCCAGCAGCCTCACCAGTTATAATTCACCCCTCCACTTT
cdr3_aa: CASSLTSYNSPLHF

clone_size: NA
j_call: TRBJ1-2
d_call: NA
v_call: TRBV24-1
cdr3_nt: TGTGCCACCAGTGATTTGCCCTTTGGGGGTGGCTACACCTTC
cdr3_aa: CATSDLPFGGGYTF

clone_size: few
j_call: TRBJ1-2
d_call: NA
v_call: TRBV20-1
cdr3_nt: TGCAGTGCTAGCAAGTCTTTGACAGCGACTAACTATGGCTACACCTTC
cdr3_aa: CSASKSLTATNYGYTF

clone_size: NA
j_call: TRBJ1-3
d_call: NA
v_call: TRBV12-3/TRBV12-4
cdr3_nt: TGTGCCAGCAGCACACCCTTGAGGAACACCATATATTTT
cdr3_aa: CASSTPLRNTIYF

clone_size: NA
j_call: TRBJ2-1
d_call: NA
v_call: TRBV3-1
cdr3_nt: TGTGCCAGCAGCCAAGATTCAGGGAGGAGGAATGAGCAGTTCTTC
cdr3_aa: CASSQDSGRRNEQFF

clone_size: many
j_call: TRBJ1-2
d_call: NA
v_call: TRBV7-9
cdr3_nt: TGTGCCAGCAGCTTGGTGATGGGGGGATTGGTGAAGAACTATGGCTACACCTTC
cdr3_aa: CASSLVMGGLVKNYGYTF

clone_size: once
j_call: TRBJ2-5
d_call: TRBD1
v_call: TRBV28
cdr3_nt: TGTGCCAGCAGTTATTTGGGACAGGGGGCTGGGACCCAGTACTTC
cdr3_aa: CASSYLGQGAGTQYF

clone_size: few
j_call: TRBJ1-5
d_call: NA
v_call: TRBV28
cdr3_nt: NA
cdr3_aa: CASTKGGSILAQHF

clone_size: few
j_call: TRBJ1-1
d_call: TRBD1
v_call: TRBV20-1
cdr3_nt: TGCAGTGCTCAGGGGGCCCTGAACACTGAAGCTTTCTTT
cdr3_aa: CSAQGALNTEAFF

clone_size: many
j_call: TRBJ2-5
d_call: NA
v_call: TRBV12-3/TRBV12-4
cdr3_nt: TGTGCCAGCAGCCTGCTAGAAGAGACCCAGTACTTC
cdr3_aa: CASSLLEETQYF

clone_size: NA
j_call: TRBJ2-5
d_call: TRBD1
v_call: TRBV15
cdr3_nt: TGTGCCACCAGCGGCCCACAGGGGGCAGAGACCCAGTACTTC
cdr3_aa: CATSGPQGAETQYF

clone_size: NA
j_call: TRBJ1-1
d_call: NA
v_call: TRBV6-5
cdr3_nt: TGTGCCAGCAGTTACTTCGTCGACACTGAAGCTTTCTTT
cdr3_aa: CASSYFVDTEAFF

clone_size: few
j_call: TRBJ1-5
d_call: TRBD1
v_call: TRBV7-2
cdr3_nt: TGTGCCAGCAGAGGGACAGGCCGAAATCAGCCCCAGCATTTT
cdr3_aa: CASRGTGRNQPQHF

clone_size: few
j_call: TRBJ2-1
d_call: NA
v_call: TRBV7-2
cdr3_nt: TGTGCCAGCAGCTTAGACCAGGGACAATACAATGAGCAGTTCTTC
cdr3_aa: CASSLDQGQYNEQFF

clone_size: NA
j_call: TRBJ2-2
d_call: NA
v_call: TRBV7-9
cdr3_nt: TGTGCCAGAATAGAGAGGACCGGGGAGCTGTTTTTT
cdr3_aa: CARIERTGELFF

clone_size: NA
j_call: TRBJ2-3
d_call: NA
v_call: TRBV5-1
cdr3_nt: TGCGCCAGCAGCTTGGACAGGGTCGGGGATACGCAGTATTTT
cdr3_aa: CASSLDRVGDTQYF

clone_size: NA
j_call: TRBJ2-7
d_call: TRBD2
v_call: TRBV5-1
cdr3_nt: TGCGCCAGCAGCCTACAGACTAGCAGTTACGAGCAGTACTTC
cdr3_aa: CASSLQTSSYEQYF

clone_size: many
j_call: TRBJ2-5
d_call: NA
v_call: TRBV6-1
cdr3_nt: TGTGCCAGCAGCGACCCTAGCTCAGGGGAGACCCAGTACTTC
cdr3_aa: CASSDPSSGETQYF

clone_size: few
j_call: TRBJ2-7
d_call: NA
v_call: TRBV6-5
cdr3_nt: TGTGCCAGCAGTTACCACAGGGACTACGAGCAGTACTTC
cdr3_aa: CASSYHRDYEQYF

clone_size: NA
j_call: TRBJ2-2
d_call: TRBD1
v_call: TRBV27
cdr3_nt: TGTGCCAGCAGACTCCCGGGACAGGGTACCGGGGAGCTGTTTTTT
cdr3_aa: CASRLPGQGTGELFF

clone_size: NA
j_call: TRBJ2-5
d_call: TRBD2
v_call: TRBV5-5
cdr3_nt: TGTGCCAGCAGCTTGGTTGCGGGACTAGCGGGTGGAGAGACCCAGTACTTC
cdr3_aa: CASSLVAGLAGGETQYF

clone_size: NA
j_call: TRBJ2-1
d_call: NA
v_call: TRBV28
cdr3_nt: TGTGCCAGCGGGAGGAGCGATGAGCAGTTCTTC
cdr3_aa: CASGRSDEQFF

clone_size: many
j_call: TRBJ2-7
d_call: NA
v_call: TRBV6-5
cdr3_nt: TGTGCCAGCAGTTACTCCCAGTCGACAATGGGGTACGAGCAGTACTTC
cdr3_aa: CASSYSQSTMGYEQYF

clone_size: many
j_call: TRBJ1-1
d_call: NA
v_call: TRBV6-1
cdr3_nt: TGTGCCAGCACTATAGAGGGACGGACGGTGAACACTGAAGCTTTCTTT
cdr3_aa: CASTIEGRTVNTEAFF

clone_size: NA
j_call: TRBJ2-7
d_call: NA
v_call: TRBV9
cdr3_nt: TGTGCCAGCAGCGTAGAGGGGACCTACGAGCAGTACTTC
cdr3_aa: CASSVEGTYEQYF

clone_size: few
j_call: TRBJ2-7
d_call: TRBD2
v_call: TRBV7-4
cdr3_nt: TGTGCCAGCAGCCTTGGACTAGAGGCTGGGTCCCACGAGCAGTACTTC
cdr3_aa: CASSLGLEAGSHEQYF

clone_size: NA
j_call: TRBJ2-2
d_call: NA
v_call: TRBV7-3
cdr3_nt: TGTGCCAGCAGCTCAAGCTTGGGAACCGGGGAGCTGTTTTTT
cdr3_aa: CASSSSLGTGELFF

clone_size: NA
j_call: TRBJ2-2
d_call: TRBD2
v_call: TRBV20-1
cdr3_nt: TGCAGTGCTGCCAGCGGGAGCCCCCGGGTCGGGGAGCTGTTTTTT
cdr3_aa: CSAASGSPRVGELFF

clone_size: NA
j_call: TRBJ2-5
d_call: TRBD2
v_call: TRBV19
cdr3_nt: TGTGCCAGTAGGTCAGCGGGAGGAGGGAAAGAGACCCAGTACTTC
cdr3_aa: CASRSAGGGKETQYF

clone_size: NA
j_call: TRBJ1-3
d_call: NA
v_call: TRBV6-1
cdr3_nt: TGTGCCAGCAGTCCTCAGCTCTCGTCTGGAAACACCATATATTTT
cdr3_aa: CASSPQLSSGNTIYF

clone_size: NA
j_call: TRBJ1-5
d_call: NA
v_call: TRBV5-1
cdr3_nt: TGCGCCAGCAGCTTGAACGGGGAGAGCAATCAGCCCCAGCATTTT
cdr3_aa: CASSLNGESNQPQHF

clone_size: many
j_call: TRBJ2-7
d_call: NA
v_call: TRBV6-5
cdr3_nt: TGTGCCAGCAGTTCTCCGATTACTACCTACGAGCAGTACTTC
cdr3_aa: CASSSPITTYEQYF

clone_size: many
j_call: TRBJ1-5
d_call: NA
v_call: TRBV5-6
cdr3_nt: TGTGCCAGCAGCGATCGTATGGGCCCTTCAGCCCAGCATTTT
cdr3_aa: CASSDRMGPSAQHF

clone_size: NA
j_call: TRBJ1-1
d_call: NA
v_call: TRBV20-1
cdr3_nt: TGCGCCTCGGGAGTGGACACTGAAGCTTTCTTT
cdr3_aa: CASGVDTEAFF

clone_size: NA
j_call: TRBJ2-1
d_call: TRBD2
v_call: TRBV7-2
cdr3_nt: TGTGCCAGCAGCCGGACTAGCGGGGGTGACAATGAGCAGTTCTTC
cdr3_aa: CASSRTSGGDNEQFF

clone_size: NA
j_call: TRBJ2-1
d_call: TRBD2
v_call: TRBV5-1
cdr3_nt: TGCGCCAGCACCCTGACTAGCGGGAGTCATGAGCAGTTCTTC
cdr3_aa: CASTLTSGSHEQFF

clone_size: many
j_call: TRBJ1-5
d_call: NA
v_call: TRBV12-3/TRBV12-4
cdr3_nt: TGTGCCAGCAGTCCACCCCTGGATCCCTCGGAGGATCAGCCCCAGCATTTT
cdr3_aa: CASSPPLDPSEDQPQHF